These 17 T cell receptor beta chains came from one sample sequenced in a study of blood T cell repertoires in COVID-19. TCRdb keeps only in-frame clones here, not all; method: immunoSEQ multiplex PCR. The sample includes about 210,000 clones, 80% to 90% of them seen just once. Sequencing was done on a sample of peripheral blood. All receptors derive from a man aged 40-49 years who had recovered from COVID-19.

The chain joins TRBV5-6 to TRBJ2-3, with 7 bases lining up with TRBD2. The CDR3 is 16 residues long. V lost 0 bases and J lost 5; bases outside the gene matches: 9. The germline CDR1 and CDR2 sequences are SGHDT and YYEEEE. This CDR3 is CASSLESAGAGDTQYF. The DNA of the CDR3 is TGTGCCAGCAGCTTGGAATCGGCGGGAGCGGGAGATACGCAGTATTTT.

A remark on this clone: At one of its ends the junction is not consistent with the germline gene, which may arise from a read error. V usage is TRBV2 and J usage is TRBJ1-2; D is unresolved. The CDR3 runs 16 residues. Germline V CDR1 and CDR2: SNHLY, FYNNEI. Written as DNA, the CDR3 is TGTGCCAGCAGTGAAGCAGTGCCCTACTATGGCTACAATAACGCCTTC. Protein: CASSEAVPYYGYNNAF.

The chain recombines TRBV30 with TRBJ1-1, with TRBD1 matching over 7 bases. There are 13 residues in the CDR3. The trim removed 3 bases at V and 4 bases at J, leaving 5 bases unmatched. Germline values: CDR1 GTSNPN, CDR2 SVGIG (reference sequence). The CDR3 loop reads CAWRPDRATEAFF. Written as DNA, the CDR3 is TGTGCCTGGAGGCCCGACAGGGCCACTGAAGCTTTCTTT.

The chain combines TRBV4-3 with TRBJ2-3; 8 bases map to TRBD1. Trimming cost V 2 bases and J 5 bases; bases outside gene matches: 6. Germline V gives CDR1 LGHNA, CDR2 YSLEER. The CDR3 is 15 amino acids. The CDR3 loop is CASSQQGTGQDTQYF. CDR3 DNA: TGCGCCAGCAGCCAACAAGGGACAGGACAAGATACGCAGTATTTT.

The chain recombines TRBV11-2 with TRBJ2-1; 9 positions match TRBD2. The trim removed 5 bases at V and 2 bases at J, leaving 4 bases unmatched. CDR3 length: 15 residues. In germline, CDR1 is SGHAT, CDR2 FQNNGV. DNA for the CDR3: TGTGCCAGCAGCGCCAGACTAGCGGCCTACAATGAGCAGTTCTTC. Amino acid sequence: CASSARLAAYNEQFF.

V and J are TRBV5-4 and TRBJ2-1; D is possibly TRBD2 (5 bases). The CDR3 sequence is 13 residues long. The germline gives CDR1 SGHNT, CDR2 YYREEE (reference sequence). The V end was cut by 5 bases, the J end by 9 bases, with 15 bases between. CDR3 protein: CASSPSAAGEQFF. Here the CDR3 DNA reads TGTGCCAGCAGTCCGTCGGCCGCGGGTGAGCAGTTCTTC.

V usage is TRBV23-1 and J usage is TRBJ2-7; perhaps TRBD1 as D (5 bases). TRBV23-1 is placed among ORFs of uncertain function. This CDR3 spans 18 amino acids. Trimming removed 2 bases from V and 3 bases from J, with 23 bases in between. DNA of the CDR3: TGCGCCAGCAGTCAACCTCATTCTCAGGGCCTCCCAAACTACGAGCAGTACTTC. It translates to CASSQPHSQGLPNYEQYF.

The rearrangement uses TRBV9 and TRBJ1-4; 8 bases align to TRBD1. There are 15 residues in the CDR3. J gave up 1 base and V 3 bases, and 2 bases lay outside the gene matches. The V gene's germline CDR1 is SGDLS and CDR2 YYNGEE. The CDR3 region has the DNA TGTGCCAGCAGCGCAGACAGGGGAACTAATGAAAAACTGTTTTTT. Translating gives CASSADRGTNEKLFF.

The chain links TRBV7-2 to TRBJ2-1; TRBD2 agrees at 8 bases. The CDR3 totals 17 residues. V dropped 5 bases and J dropped 6; count of bases not matched to a gene: 15. Germline values: CDR1 SGHTA, CDR2 FQGNSA. CDR3 region: CASSPRWSGRAANEQFF. In DNA form, the CDR3 reads TGTGCCAGCAGCCCCCGATGGTCCGGGAGGGCCGCCAATGAGCAGTTCTTC.

V gene TRBV6-5 combines with J gene TRBJ1-1, with 9 nucleotides matching TRBD1. This CDR3 comprises 14 residues. Per the germline V gene, CDR1 is MNHEY and CDR2 is SVGAGI. The J segment lost 7 bases and the V segment lost 4 bases, leaving 7 bases of the junction unmatched. The CDR3 reads CASSSQGAGGEAFF. The CDR3 DNA follows: TGTGCCAGCAGTTCACAGGGGGCGGGAGGTGAAGCTTTCTTT.

The chain recombines TRBV11-3 with TRBJ2-3; TRBD2 might be the D (6 bases). V dropped 6 bases and J dropped 2 bases, with 12 bases sitting between them. The V gene's germline CDR1 is SGHNT and CDR2 YENEEA. This CDR3 comprises 14 residues. The CDR3 region has the DNA TGTGCCAGCAGTGAAGGAGGGGACACAGATACGCAGTATTTT. This gives the protein CASSEGGDTDTQYF.

The chain carries TRBV7-2 and TRBJ1-6, with TRBD1 matching 7 bases. Germline-derived CDR1 and CDR2 are SGHTA and FQGNSA. The CDR3 length is 15 residues. The J segment lost 3 bases and the V segment lost 5 bases, leaving 4 bases of the junction unmatched. CDR3 sequence: CASSRGQIYNSPLHF. The CDR3 coding sequence is TGTGCCAGCAGCCGGGGACAGATCTATAATTCACCCCTCCACTTT.

The V call is TRBV7-9, the J call TRBJ1-2; 11 bases fit TRBD1. The CDR3 length is 13 residues. J lost 8 bases, V lost 4 bases, and 3 bases had no gene match. The germline V gene has CDR1 SEHNR and CDR2 FQNEAQ (reference sequence). The CDR3 sequence is CASSWTGGEGYTF. The CDR3 region has the DNA TGTGCCAGCAGCTGGACAGGGGGCGAGGGCTACACCTTC.

This chain uses TRBV5-1 with TRBJ1-2, with 10 bases aligning to TRBD1. The CDR3 is 14 amino acids. Trimming at V came to 4 bases and at J to 2 bases, leaving 2 bases not matched to a gene. Per the germline V gene, CDR1 is SGHRS and CDR2 is YFSETQ. CDR3 region: CASSKTGGNYGYTF. The DNA for the CDR3 is TGCGCCAGCAGCAAGACAGGGGGCAACTATGGCTACACCTTC.

The chain combines TRBV6-5 with TRBJ2-7, with 8 nucleotides matching TRBD1. Germline CDR1 and CDR2: MNHEY and SVGAGI. This CDR3 region has 14 residues. The trim removed 2 bases at V and 2 bases at J, leaving 2 bases unmatched. The CDR3 spells CASSYLDRAYEQYF. CDR3 coding DNA: TGTGCCAGCAGTTACCTGGACAGGGCCTACGAGCAGTACTTC.

This chain joins TRBV19 and TRBJ1-4; 7 bases align to TRBD1. Trimming cost V 8 bases and J 7 bases; bases outside gene matches: 7. Germline CDR1 is LNHDA and CDR2 is SQIVND (reference sequence). The CDR3 consists of 13 residues. The CDR3 sequence is CASSGTAGEKLFF. As DNA, the CDR3 is TGTGCCAGTTCCGGGACAGCTGGTGAAAAACTGTTTTTT.

This chain connects TRBV12-5 to TRBJ2-7; TRBD2 might be the D (6 bases). Trimming shortened V by 4 bases and J by 7 bases, and 20 bases separated the two germline ends. The germline V gene has CDR1 LGHNT and CDR2 FRNRAP. CDR3 size: 15 residues. CDR3 in DNA: TGTGCTAGTGGTTCGCCCGGGACTGGCATGGGAGAGCAGTACTTC. Protein sequence: CASGSPGTGMGEQYF.